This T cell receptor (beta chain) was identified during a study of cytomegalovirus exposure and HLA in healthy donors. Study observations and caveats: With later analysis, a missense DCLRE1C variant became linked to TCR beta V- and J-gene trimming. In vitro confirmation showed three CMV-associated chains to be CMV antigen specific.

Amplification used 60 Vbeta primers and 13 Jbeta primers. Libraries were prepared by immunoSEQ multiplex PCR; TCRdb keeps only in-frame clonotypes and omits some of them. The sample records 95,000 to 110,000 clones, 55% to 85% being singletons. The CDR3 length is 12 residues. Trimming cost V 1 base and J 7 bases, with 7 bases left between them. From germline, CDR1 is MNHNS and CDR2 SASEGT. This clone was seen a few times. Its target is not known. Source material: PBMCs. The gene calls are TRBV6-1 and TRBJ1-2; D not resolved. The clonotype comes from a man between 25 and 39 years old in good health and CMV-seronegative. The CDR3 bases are TGTGCCAGCAGTGAAGATTCAGGTGGCTACACCTTC. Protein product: CASSEDSGGYTF.